Below are 18 T cell receptor beta chains sequenced from a single sample in a study of response to subunit inactivated influenza vaccine. TCRdb re-called the RT-PCR reads with MiXCR, one entry per CDR3 protein. The sample contains approximately 680,000 distinct CDR3 sequences, roughly 14% of which appear only once. Sample: PBMCs from blood, taken about 11 days after vaccination. The receptors originated from a man aged 50 or older who received an inactivated influenza vaccine.

The V gene is TRBV29-1, the J gene TRBJ1-1; perhaps TRBD1 as D (5 bases). This CDR3 contains 14 residues. Germline values: CDR1 SQVTM, CDR2 ANQGSEA. V lost 0 bases to trimming and J lost 4 bases, with 12 bases between them. The CDR3 region has the DNA TGCAGCGTTGAAGACTGGGACGCCGCCACTGAAGCTTTCTTT. This sequence encodes CSVEDWDAATEAFF.

This sequence joins TRBV7-2 and TRBJ2-3, with 8 bases that match TRBD2. The CDR3 has 14 amino acids. Trimming took 7 bases from V and 3 from J; bases not matched to a gene: 6. In germline, CDR1 is SGHTA, CDR2 FQGNSA. CDR3 in amino acids: CASNIGGGTDTQYF. For the CDR3, the DNA is TGTGCCAGCAACATTGGCGGGGGGACAGATACGCAGTATTTT.

This rearrangement joins TRBV9 to TRBJ2-5; 9 bases are shared with TRBD2. Germline CDR1 reads SGDLS; CDR2 reads YYNGEE. Germline trimming cut 0 bases from V and 2 bases from J; bases unmatched to any gene: 2. The CDR3 is 15 amino acids. The CDR3 coding sequence is TGTGCCAGCAGCGTAGGACTAGCGGAACAAGAGACCCAGTACTTC. This sequence encodes CASSVGLAEQETQYF. Filled out from reference TRBV9 and TRBJ2-5, the complete variable domain reads DSGVTQTPKHLITATGQRVTLRCSPRSGDLSVYWYQQSLDQGLQFLIQYYNGEERAKGNILERFSAQQFPDLHSELNLSSLELGDSALYFCASSVGLAEQETQYFGPGTRLLVL.

This clonotype was found a few times. CDR3 sequence (DNA): TGTGCCACCAGCAGAGGACAGGGGTTCGCGAACACCGGGGAGCTGTTTTTT. Its protein product is CATSRGQGFANTGELFF. The chain joins TRBV15 to TRBJ2-2; 8 nucleotides align to TRBD1. The CDR3 has 17 amino acids. The germline gives CDR1 LNHNV, CDR2 YYDKDF (reference sequence). The ends lost 1 base at V and 0 bases at J; junction bases unmatched: 4.

The chain uses TRBV2 and TRBJ2-7, with a tentative D call TRBD2 (5 bases). Germline CDR1 is SNHLY and CDR2 is FYNNEI. Trimming took 2 bases from V and 10 from J, leaving 21 bases between them. This CDR3 comprises 15 residues. The CDR3 nucleotides are TGTGCCAGCAGTGAATCGAGCGGCGGAACATTTACTCAGTACTTC. It specifies CASSESSGGTFTQYF. The full variable domain, in which reference TRBV2 and TRBJ2-7 provide the parts outside the CDR3, is EPEVTQTPSHQVTQMGQEVILRCVPISNHLYFYWYRQILGQKVEFLVSFYNNEISEKSEIFDDQFSVERPDGSNFTLKIRSTKLEDSAMYFCASSESSGGTFTQYFGPGTRLTVT.

The chain uses TRBV20-1 and TRBJ2-3, with no clear D. CDR1 is DFQATT, CDR2 SNEGSKA, per germline (reference sequence). V gave up 6 bases and J gave up 2 bases, with 12 bases separating them. The CDR3 consists of 13 residues. CDR3 residues: CSAMTSTTDTQYF. Here the CDR3 DNA reads TGCAGTGCAATGACAAGTACCACAGATACGCAGTATTTT.

V usage is TRBV6-2 or TRBV6-3 and J usage is TRBJ1-5; D is unclear. The length of the CDR3 is 15 residues. The V gene lost 7 bases and the J gene lost 7 bases, with 20 bases spanning the gap. The V gene's germline CDR1 is MNHEY and CDR2 SVGEGT. CDR3 sequence: CASTEVGGPGQPQHF. DNA of the CDR3: TGTGCCAGCACGGAGGTCGGCGGGCCGGGCCAGCCCCAGCATTTT.

The rearrangement links TRBV7-3 to TRBJ2-6, with 8 nucleotides matching TRBD1. With V trimmed by 5 bases and J by 0 bases, 9 bases remained unmatched. Germline CDR1 is SGHTA and CDR2 is FQGTGA. The CDR3 covers 18 residues. The CDR3 region has the DNA TGTGCCAGCAGCGTTGGGACAGGAAAATTCTCTGGGGCCAACGTCCTGACTTTC. This gives the protein CASSVGTGKFSGANVLTF.

The rearrangement uses TRBV4-2 and TRBJ2-1; the match to TRBD2 covers 12 bases. Trimming at V came to 1 base and at J to 5 bases, leaving 3 bases not matched to a gene. Germline CDR1 is LGHNA and CDR2 is YNFKEQ. This CDR3 is built from 16 residues. The CDR3 protein is CASSQGTSGTNNEQFF. For the CDR3, the DNA is TGTGCCAGCAGCCAAGGGACTAGCGGGACCAACAATGAGCAGTTCTTC.

The rearrangement links TRBV12-3 or TRBV12-4 to TRBJ1-2; 9 bases are shared with TRBD1. The CDR3 has 17 residues. V dropped 5 bases and J dropped 3; count of bases not matched to a gene: 13. CDR3 protein: CASSPIFGTGLYYGYTF. The DNA for the CDR3 is TGTGCCAGCAGTCCGATATTCGGGACAGGGCTATACTATGGCTACACCTTC.

The chain carries TRBV29-1 and TRBJ1-2; the match to TRBD1 covers 7 bases. With V trimmed by 4 bases and J by 2 bases, 10 bases remained unmatched. CDR1 is SQVTM, CDR2 ANQGSEA, per germline. CDR3 size: 15 residues. CDR3 protein: CSVGGQRDRNYGYTF. The CDR3 nucleotides read TGCAGCGTTGGGGGACAGAGAGACCGAAACTATGGCTACACCTTC.

In this sample, this clonotype turned up a few times. The chain links TRBV30 to TRBJ2-1; either TRBD1 or TRBD2 may supply D (6 bases each). Germline CDR1 and CDR2: GTSNPN and SVGIG (reference sequence). CDR3 size: 15 residues. The V and J ends lost 0 bases and 4 bases respectively, with 13 bases between them. The CDR3 region has the DNA TGTGCCTGGAGTGTAAGGCTAGGGGGGTACAATGAGCAGTTCTTC. It codes for CAWSVRLGGYNEQFF. Drawing the rest from reference TRBV30 and TRBJ2-1, the complete variable domain is SQTIHQWPATLVQPVGSPLSLECTVEGTSNPNLYWYRQAAGRGLQLLFYSVGIGQISSEVPQNLSASRPQDRQFILSSKKLLLSDSGFYLCAWSVRLGGYNEQFFGPGTRLTVL.

V gene TRBV5-5 combines with J gene TRBJ2-2, with TRBD2 identical over 7 bases. The CDR3 is 15 amino acids. Germline CDR1 SGHKS, CDR2 YYEKEE (reference sequence). V was pared by 4 bases and J by 0 bases, with 3 bases of the junction left unmatched. CDR3 nucleotide sequence: TGTGCCAGCAGCCCTGCGGGGGCGAACACCGGGGAGCTGTTTTTT. Amino acid sequence: CASSPAGANTGELFF.

CDR3 nucleotides: TGTGCCTGGAGTCCTACTAGAGCGAATGAGCAGTTCTTC. Its protein is CAWSPTRANEQFF. V gene TRBV30 combines with J gene TRBJ2-1; TRBD2 is a possible D gene (5 bases). Germline V gene sequence: CDR1 GTSNPN, CDR2 SVGIG (reference sequence). Trimming took 2 bases from V and 7 from J, leaving 12 bases between them. This CDR3 contains 13 residues.

The chain uses TRBV6-2 or TRBV6-3 and TRBJ2-5; D is undetermined. V was cut by 0 bases and J by 5 bases, with 19 bases left in between. The germline V gene encodes CDR1 MNHEY and CDR2 SVGEGT. The CDR3 loop spans 17 amino acids. In DNA, the CDR3 is TGTGCCAGCAGTTACTCGGTAGGCTACGGGCTTCGGGAGACCCAGTACTTC. Translation gives CASSYSVGYGLRETQYF.

This chain connects TRBV11-1 to TRBJ2-1, with 7 bases matching TRBD1. Per the germline V gene, CDR1 is SGHAT and CDR2 is FQDESV (reference sequence). V shed 6 bases and J 5 bases; nucleotides not matched to a gene: 7. The CDR3 is 14 residues long. This chain's CDR3 is CASRTRQGHNEQFF. As DNA, the CDR3 is TGTGCCAGCAGGACCAGACAGGGCCACAATGAGCAGTTCTTC.

This clonotype was seen repeatedly, ten times or more. CDR3 coding DNA: TGTGCCAGCAGCTTATCCACGACCGAGCAGTACTTC. It specifies CASSLSTTEQYF. The J gene is TRBJ2-7, the V gene TRBV5-5; D call uncertain. Trimming removed 2 bases from V and 6 bases from J, with 9 bases in between. The CDR3 is 12 amino acids. Germline V gene sequence: CDR1 SGHKS, CDR2 YYEKEE (reference sequence).

In its sample, this clonotype was seen many times. The chain is built from TRBV12-3 or TRBV12-4 and TRBJ1-6, with D perhaps matching TRBD1 (5 bases). This CDR3 region has 15 residues. Deletions cut 2 bases from V and 5 bases from J, with 10 bases between. The CDR3 loop is CASSLSGPNNSPLHF. CDR3 nucleotide sequence: TGTGCCAGCAGTTTATCGGGACCGAATAATTCACCCCTCCACTTT.